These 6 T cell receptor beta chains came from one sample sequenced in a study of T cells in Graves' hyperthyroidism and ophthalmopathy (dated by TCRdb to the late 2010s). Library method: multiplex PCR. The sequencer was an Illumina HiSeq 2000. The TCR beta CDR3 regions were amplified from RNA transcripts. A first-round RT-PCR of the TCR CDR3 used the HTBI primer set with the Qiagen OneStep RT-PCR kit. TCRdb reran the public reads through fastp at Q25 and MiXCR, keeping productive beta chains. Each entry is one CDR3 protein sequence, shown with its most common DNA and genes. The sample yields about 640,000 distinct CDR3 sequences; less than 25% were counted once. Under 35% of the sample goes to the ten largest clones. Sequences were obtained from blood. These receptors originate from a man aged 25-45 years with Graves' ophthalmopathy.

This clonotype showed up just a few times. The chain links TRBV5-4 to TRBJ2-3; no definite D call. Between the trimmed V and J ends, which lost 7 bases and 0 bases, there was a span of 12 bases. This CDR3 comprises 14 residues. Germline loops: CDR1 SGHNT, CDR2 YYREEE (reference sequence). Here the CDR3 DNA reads TGTGCCAGCTGGAACAGCGACAGCACAGATACGCAGTATTTT. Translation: CASWNSDSTDTQYF. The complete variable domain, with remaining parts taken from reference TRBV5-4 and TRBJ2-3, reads ETGVTQSPTHLIKTRGQQVTLRCSSQSGHNTVSWYQQALGQGPQFIFQYYREEENGRGNFPPRFSGLQFPNYSSELNVNALELDDSALYLCASWNSDSTDTQYFGPGTRLTVL.

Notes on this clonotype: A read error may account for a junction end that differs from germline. The CDR3 loop is CSARDPGLSYSDEQFF. The CDR3 bases are TGCAGTGCTCGAGACCCGGGACTCAGTTATTCCGATGAGCAGTTCTTC. J is TRBJ2-1 and V is TRBV20-1, with a possible D match to TRBD2 (6 bases). This CDR3 is 16 amino acids long. Germline CDR1 and CDR2: DFQATT and SNEGSKA (reference sequence).

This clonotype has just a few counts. The CDR3 spells CSARLGTSGRGEQFF. The CDR3, as DNA: TGCAGTGCCAGACTGGGGACTAGCGGGAGGGGAGAGCAGTTCTTC. V and J are TRBV20-1 and TRBJ2-1; TRBD2 agrees at 16 bases. The trim removed 6 bases at V and 10 bases at J, leaving 9 bases unmatched. The CDR3 runs 15 residues. Per germline, CDR1 DFQATT and CDR2 SNEGSKA (reference sequence).

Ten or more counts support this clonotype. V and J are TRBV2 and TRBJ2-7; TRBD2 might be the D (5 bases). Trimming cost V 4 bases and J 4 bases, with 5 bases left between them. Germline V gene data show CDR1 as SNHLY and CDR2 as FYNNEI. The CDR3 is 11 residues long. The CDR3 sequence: CASSGTYEQYF. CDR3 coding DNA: TGTGCCAGCAGTGGGACTTACGAGCAGTACTTC.

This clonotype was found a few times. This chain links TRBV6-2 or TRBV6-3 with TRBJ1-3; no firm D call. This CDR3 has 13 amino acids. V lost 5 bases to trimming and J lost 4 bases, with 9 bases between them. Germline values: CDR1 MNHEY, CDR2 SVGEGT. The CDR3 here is CASSGLLGNTIYF. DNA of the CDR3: TGTGCCAGCAGTGGTCTCCTCGGAAACACCATATATTTT.

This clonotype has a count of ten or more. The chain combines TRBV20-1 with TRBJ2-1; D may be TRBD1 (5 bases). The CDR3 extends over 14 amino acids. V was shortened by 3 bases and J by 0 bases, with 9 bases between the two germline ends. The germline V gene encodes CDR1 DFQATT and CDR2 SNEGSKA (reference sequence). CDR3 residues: CSASQGSSYNEQFF. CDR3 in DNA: TGCAGTGCTAGTCAGGGAAGCTCCTACAATGAGCAGTTCTTC.